Shown below are 17 T cell receptor beta chains from a single sample sequenced in a study of OX40 agonist ivuxolimab in advanced cancers. This table comes from immunoSEQ multiplex PCR, and its TCRdb copy is limited to in-frame clones, with some not included. The table has about 77,000 clones, around 86% seen once. The sequencing used CD4+ or CD8+ T cells sorted from blood, collected in a trial of the OX40 agonist ivuxolimab. All receptors derive from an adult with an advanced solid tumor such as melanoma, head and neck, liver or kidney cancer.

V usage is TRBV5-5 and J usage is TRBJ2-2, with 9 bases matching TRBD1. This CDR3 is built from 15 residues. Losses at the gene ends were 9 bases for V and 7 bases for J; bases not matched to a gene: 13. Germline assignment: CDR1 SGHKS and CDR2 YYEKEE (reference sequence). The CDR3 region is CATRISGTGLGELFF. CDR3 bases: TGTGCCACCAGGATATCCGGGACAGGGCTCGGGGAGCTGTTTTTT.

A few counts support this clone. The chain joins TRBV6-6 to TRBJ2-1, with TRBD2 matching over 9 bases. The germline V gene has CDR1 MNHNY and CDR2 SVGAGI (reference sequence). V gave up 6 bases and J gave up 6 bases; unmatched junction bases: 12. This CDR3 has 16 amino acids. CDR3 region: CASSNSLAGVGNEQFF. As DNA, the CDR3 is TGTGCCAGCAGCAACTCCTTAGCGGGAGTTGGCAATGAGCAGTTCTTC.

This chain joins TRBV7-2 and TRBJ1-5; maybe TRBD1 (5 bases). Trimming removed 8 bases from V and 3 bases from J, with 11 bases in between. This CDR3 has 13 amino acids. Germline-derived CDR1 and CDR2 are SGHTA and FQGNSA. The CDR3: CASGTEPNQPQHF. CDR3 sequence (DNA): TGTGCCAGCGGGACCGAGCCCAATCAGCCCCAGCATTTT.

The V call is TRBV5-6, the J call TRBJ1-1; 9 bases match TRBD1. With 4 bases clipped from V and 0 bases from J, the junction kept 10 bases outside the gene matches. This CDR3 region has 17 residues. CDR1 is SGHDT, CDR2 YYEEEE, per germline. This chain's CDR3 is CASSRPSWTGVNTEAFF. CDR3 sequence (DNA): TGTGCCAGCAGCCGGCCCAGTTGGACAGGGGTGAACACTGAAGCTTTCTTT.

This clone was observed once. This specimen includes other DNA sequences encoding the same CDR3. This sequence joins TRBV5-1 and TRBJ2-7, with D uncertain. CDR3 length equals 13 residues. V lost 1 base and J lost 0, with 5 bases in between. Germline V gene sequence: CDR1 SGHRS, CDR2 YFSETQ. CDR3 nucleotide sequence: TGCGCCAGCAGCTTGAGGGACTCCTACGAGCAGTACTTC. Its translation: CASSLRDSYEQYF.

This clone has more than one count but fewer than ten. V and J are TRBV11-2 and TRBJ2-1, with D maybe TRBD1 (5 bases). The CDR3 consists of 15 residues. In germline, CDR1 is SGHAT, CDR2 FQNNGV. Trimming took 5 bases from V and 0 from J, leaving 11 bases between them. The CDR3 is CASSQTVSSYNEQFF. The CDR3 coding sequence is TGTGCCAGCAGCCAGACAGTCAGCTCCTACAATGAGCAGTTCTTC.

This chain joins TRBV10-3 and TRBJ2-1; D call uncertain. Germline V gene data show CDR1 as ENHRY and CDR2 as SYGVKD. The CDR3 consists of 13 residues. V was cut by 7 bases and J by 10 bases, with 17 bases left in between. The CDR3 loop reads CAITPREGLEQFF. The CDR3 DNA sequence: TGTGCCATCACCCCAAGAGAAGGGCTAGAGCAGTTCTTC.

The V and J genes are TRBV6-6 and TRBJ1-4; 8 nucleotides match TRBD1. V dropped 6 bases and J dropped 3; count of bases not matched to a gene: 6. This CDR3 has 15 amino acids. Germline V gene lookup returns CDR1 MNHNY and CDR2 SVGAGI (reference sequence). The CDR3 spells CASSPGQGPNEKLFF. The CDR3 DNA sequence: TGTGCCAGCAGCCCCGGACAGGGACCTAATGAAAAACTGTTTTTT.

V is TRBV6-5 and J is TRBJ2-7, with D uncertain. Germline CDR1 and CDR2: MNHEY and SVGAGI. Between the trimmed V and J ends, which lost 5 bases and 5 bases, there was a span of 10 bases. The length of the CDR3 is 12 residues. This CDR3 reads CASSDRANEQYF. DNA of the CDR3: TGTGCCAGCAGTGATCGGGCCAACGAGCAGTACTTC.

J is TRBJ2-7 and V is TRBV7-9; 9 nucleotides match TRBD1. V trimming: 3 bases; J trimming: 3 bases; junction bases outside the gene matches: 0. The CDR3 runs to 13 residues. CDR1 SEHNR and CDR2 FQNEAQ come from the germline V gene (reference sequence). The CDR3 region is CASSLTGGYEQYF. The CDR3 DNA follows: TGTGCCAGCAGCTTGACAGGGGGCTACGAGCAGTACTTC.

The chain couples TRBV15 to TRBJ2-1; D might be TRBD2 (5 bases). Germline V gives CDR1 LNHNV, CDR2 YYDKDF (reference sequence). The CDR3 covers 17 residues. V was pared by 0 bases and J by 6 bases, with 18 bases between. The CDR3 bases are TGTGCCACCAGCAGAGACGCCGGGATGGGAGCCAGCAATGAGCAGTTCTTC. Residues: CATSRDAGMGASNEQFF.

This chain joins TRBV13 and TRBJ2-1; possibly TRBD2 for D (5 bases). The ends were cut back, 1 base at V and 4 bases at J, with 8 bases in the middle. The germline V gene encodes CDR1 PRHDT and CDR2 FYEKMQ (reference sequence). This CDR3 is 14 amino acids long. CDR3: CASSLVRGYNEQFF. In nucleotides, the CDR3 is TGTGCCAGCAGCTTAGTCCGGGGTTACAATGAGCAGTTCTTC.

V and J are TRBV7-8 and TRBJ1-3; 8 bases are a match to TRBD1. The germline CDR1 and CDR2 sequences are SGHVS and FQNEAQ. V gave up 3 bases and J gave up 4 bases; unmatched junction bases: 5. The CDR3 loop spans 15 amino acids. In DNA, the CDR3 is TGTGCCAGCAGCTTCTCCCAGGGGGCAGGAAACACCATATATTTT. Protein product: CASSFSQGAGNTIYF.

The V gene is TRBV11-2, the J gene TRBJ2-5; TRBD1 might be the D (5 bases). The V end lost 0 bases, the J end lost 7 bases, and 12 bases lay between the germline ends. This CDR3 region has 14 residues. Per germline, CDR1 SGHAT and CDR2 FQNNGV. CDR3 DNA: TGTGCCAGCAGCTTAGAAGGGGTGTGGAGGACCCAGTACTTC. Its protein is CASSLEGVWRTQYF. Full variable domain (missing parts from reference TRBV11-2 and TRBJ2-5): EAGVAQSPRYKIIEKRQSVAFWCNPISGHATLYWYQQILGQGPKLLIQFQNNGVVDDSQLPKDRFSAERLKGVDSTLKIQPAKLEDSAVYLCASSLEGVWRTQYFGPGTRLLVL.

The chain employs TRBV30 and TRBJ2-2; D remains ambiguous. Per germline, CDR1 GTSNPN and CDR2 SVGIG (reference sequence). The CDR3 is 14 residues long. The V gene lost 0 bases and the J gene lost 11 bases, with 16 bases spanning the gap. The CDR3 sequence is CAWSVPATSLELFF. CDR3 bases: TGTGCCTGGAGTGTACCAGCGACTTCCCTCGAGCTGTTTTTT.

This rearrangement joins TRBV19 to TRBJ2-1, with 11 bases lining up with TRBD1. The ends lost 3 bases at V and 2 bases at J; junction bases unmatched: 3. Germline V CDR1 and CDR2: LNHDA, SQIVND (reference sequence). This CDR3 spans 16 amino acids. CDR3 bases: TGTGCCAGTAGTATTCAGGGACAGGGGGCCTACAATGAGCAGTTCTTC. It codes for CASSIQGQGAYNEQFF. The full variable domain, in which reference TRBV19 and TRBJ2-1 provide the parts outside the CDR3, is DGGITQSPKYLFRKEGQNVTLSCEQNLNHDAMYWYRQDPGQGLRLIYYSQIVNDFQKGDIAEGYSVSREKKESFPLTVTSAQKNPTAFYLCASSIQGQGAYNEQFFGPGTRLTVL.

The J gene is TRBJ2-3, the V gene TRBV18; D is ambiguous. The CDR3 is 12 residues long. The V end was cut by 1 base, the J end by 4 bases, with 3 bases between. From germline, CDR1 is KGHSH and CDR2 LQKENI. CDR3 sequence: CASSPLADTQYF. CDR3 DNA: TGTGCCAGCTCACCACTGGCAGATACGCAGTATTTT. Drawing the rest from reference TRBV18 and TRBJ2-3, the complete variable domain is NAGVMQNPRHLVRRRGQEARLRCSPMKGHSHVYWYRQLPEEGLKFMVYLQKENIIDESGMPKERFSAEFPKEGPSILRIQQVVRGDSAAYFCASSPLADTQYFGPGTRLTVL.